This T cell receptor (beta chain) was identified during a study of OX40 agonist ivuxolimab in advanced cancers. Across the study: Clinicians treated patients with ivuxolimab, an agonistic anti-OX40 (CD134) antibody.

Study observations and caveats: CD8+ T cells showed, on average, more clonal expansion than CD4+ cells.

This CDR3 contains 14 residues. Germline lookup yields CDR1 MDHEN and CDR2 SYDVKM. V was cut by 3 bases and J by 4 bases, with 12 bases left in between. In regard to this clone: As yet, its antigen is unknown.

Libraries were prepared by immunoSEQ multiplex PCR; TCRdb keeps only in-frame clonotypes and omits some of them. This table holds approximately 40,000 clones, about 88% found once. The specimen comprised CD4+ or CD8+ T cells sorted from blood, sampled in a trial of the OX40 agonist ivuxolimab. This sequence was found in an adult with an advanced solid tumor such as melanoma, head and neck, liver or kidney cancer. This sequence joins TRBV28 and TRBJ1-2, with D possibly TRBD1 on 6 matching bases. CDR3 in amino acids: CASSLGAGLYGYTF. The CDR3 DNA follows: TGTGCCAGCAGTTTGGGGGCCGGACTCTATGGCTACACCTTC.